This T cell receptor beta chain is from a study of OX40 agonist ivuxolimab in advanced cancers. Study-level background: Intravenous ivuxolimab was administered to patients every 2 weeks at 0.01 to 10 mg/kg. Earlier treatment with anti-PD-1, anti-PD-L1 or anti-CTLA-4 was permitted, and 35% to 40% had received some.

Patients were ineligible given autoimmune disease history or systemic immunosuppression. The V and J ends lost 5 bases and 1 base, in that order; junction bases with no gene match: 7. This CDR3 spans 14 amino acids. Looked up from germline, CDR1 is SQVTM and CDR2 is ANQGSEA. Generated by immunoSEQ multiplex PCR, the TCRdb table keeps only in-frame clones and is missing some. The sample includes 90,000 to 100,000 clones, 75% to 90% seen only once; the top ten take 0.82%. The TCR originated in an adult with an advanced solid tumor such as melanoma, head and neck, liver or kidney cancer. Sequences were derived from CD4+ or CD8+ T cells sorted from blood, sampled in a trial of the OX40 agonist ivuxolimab. V gene TRBV29-1 combines with J gene TRBJ1-1; 7 nucleotides line up with TRBD1. The CDR3 DNA sequence: TGCAGCGTTTCCCGAAACAGGGGGAACACTGAAGCTTTCTTT. It yields the protein CSVSRNRGNTEAFF.